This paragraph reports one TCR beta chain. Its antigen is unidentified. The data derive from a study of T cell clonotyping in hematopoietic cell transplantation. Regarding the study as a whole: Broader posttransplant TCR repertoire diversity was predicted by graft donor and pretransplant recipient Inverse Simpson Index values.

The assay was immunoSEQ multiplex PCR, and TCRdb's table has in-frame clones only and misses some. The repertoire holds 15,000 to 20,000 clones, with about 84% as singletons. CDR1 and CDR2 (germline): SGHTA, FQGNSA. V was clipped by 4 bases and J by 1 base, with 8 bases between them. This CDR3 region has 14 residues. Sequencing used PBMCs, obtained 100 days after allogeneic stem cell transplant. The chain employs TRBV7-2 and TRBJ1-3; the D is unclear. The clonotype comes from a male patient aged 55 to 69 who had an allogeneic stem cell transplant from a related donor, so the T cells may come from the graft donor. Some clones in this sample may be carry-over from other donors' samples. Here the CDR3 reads CASSSLHSGNTIYF. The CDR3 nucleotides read TGTGCCAGCAGCTCTTTGCATTCTGGAAACACCATATATTTT.